These 6 T cell receptor beta chains share one sample of origin, sequenced in a study of blood T cell repertoires in COVID-19 (dated by TCRdb to 2018 to 2020). To prepare the library, the immunoSEQ multiplex PCR assay was applied. Here the immuneACCESS table is served through TCRdb, limited to in-frame sequences with V and J called. Missing clones are a known gap in these copies; in checked studies unresolved V genes cover under half, and the rest lacks a known reason. The sample profile shows tens of thousands of clones; approximately 89% of them were found once. Clones ranked in the top ten supply around 2.5% of the sample. Material: peripheral blood. The receptor set was obtained from a human donor with active COVID-19. The donor label of this sample is uncertain.

This chain connects TRBV2 to TRBJ1-5, with 9 bases fitting TRBD1. Germline loops: CDR1 SNHLY, CDR2 FYNNEI. V lost 2 bases and J lost 1; bases outside the gene matches: 9. This CDR3 is 18 amino acids long. CDR3 protein: CASSESDGTGLSNQPQHF. The CDR3, as DNA: TGTGCCAGCAGTGAATCCGACGGGACAGGGCTAAGCAATCAGCCCCAGCATTTT.

The CDR3 here is CASSSRGEGPQHF. CDR3 nucleotides: TGTGCCAGCAGTTCGAGGGGGGAGGGACCCCAGCATTTT. The chain is built from TRBV12-3 or TRBV12-4 and TRBJ1-5, with D tentatively TRBD1 (6 bases). Trimming left V 4 bases short and J 10 bases short, with 14 bases between. The CDR3 is 13 residues long.

The chain links TRBV9 to TRBJ1-2; 10 positions agree with TRBD1. The CDR3 runs 15 residues. The germline gives CDR1 SGDLS, CDR2 YYNGEE. V shed 4 bases, J shed 2 bases, and the junction held 5 bases outside the gene matches. The CDR3 loop is CASSIRDRGNYGYTF. The CDR3 region has the DNA TGTGCCAGCAGCATCCGGGACAGGGGCAACTATGGCTACACCTTC. Drawing the rest from reference TRBV9 and TRBJ1-2, the complete variable domain is DSGVTQTPKHLITATGQRVTLRCSPRSGDLSVYWYQQSLDQGLQFLIQYYNGEERAKGNILERFSAQQFPDLHSELNLSSLELGDSALYFCASSIRDRGNYGYTFGSGTRLTVV.

V and J are TRBV2 and TRBJ1-3; D unclear. In germline, CDR1 is SNHLY, CDR2 FYNNEI. Trimming removed 4 bases at V and 3 bases at J, with 7 bases between. This CDR3 spans 13 amino acids. For the CDR3, the DNA is TGTGCCAGCAGTGGCAGATTTGGAAACACCATATATTTT. Its protein product is CASSGRFGNTIYF.

The chain is built from TRBV5-1 and TRBJ1-2; D not resolved. Germline loops: CDR1 SGHRS, CDR2 YFSETQ. Deletions cut 2 bases from V and 8 bases from J, with 16 bases between. This CDR3 contains 14 residues. CDR3 sequence (DNA): TGCGCCAGCAGCTTTCCAAATGGAGGAGACGGCTACACCTTC. Amino acids: CASSFPNGGDGYTF.

This chain links TRBV19 with TRBJ2-3; 8 positions agree with TRBD2. CDR3 length equals 13 residues. Germline V CDR1 and CDR2: LNHDA, SQIVND (reference sequence). V dropped 2 bases and J dropped 14; count of bases not matched to a gene: 9. CDR3 DNA sequence: TGTGCCAGTAGTATATATGAGGGACTAGTCTGGTATTTT. Its protein product is CASSIYEGLVWYF.